One and the same sample provided the 31 T cell receptor beta chains below, sequenced in a study of Ad26.COV2.S vaccination and SARS-CoV-2 variants. Treatment: 15 to 20 received Ad26.COV2.S at low or high dose, single or two shots; roughly five received placebo; per-sample allocation not given. Collection of the samples took place on day 63 after the first injection of vaccine or placebo. The table came from immunoSEQ multiplex PCR; TCRdb's copy has only in-frame clones and leaves some out. The sample consists of about 400,000 clones, around 93% of them appearing once. The sample was peripheral blood, taken in a trial of Ad26.COV2.S vaccine versus placebo. Receptors originate from a person between 18 and 65 years old who received the Ad26.COV2.S COVID-19 vaccine or a placebo.

CDR3 nucleotide sequence: TGTGCCAGCAGCTCAGGGACCGCCCGGGGCCGGGGTCACACTGAAGCTTTCTTT. Protein sequence: CASSSGTARGRGHTEAFF. This rearrangement joins TRBV7-2 to TRBJ1-1, with D possibly TRBD1 on 5 matching bases. The CDR3 has 18 residues. V dropped 4 bases and J dropped 3 bases, with 24 bases sitting between them. Germline-derived CDR1 and CDR2 are SGHTA and FQGNSA.

V is TRBV9 and J is TRBJ2-6, with D maybe TRBD1 (5 bases). V was cut by 4 bases and J by 2 bases, with 22 bases left in between. This CDR3 has 19 amino acids. CDR1 is SGDLS and CDR2 is YYNGEE in the germline V gene. The CDR3 DNA sequence: TGTGCCAGCAGCAATTTTGGGGCCAGTTTTGTTACTGGGGCCAACGTCCTGACTTTC. The encoded protein is CASSNFGASFVTGANVLTF.

This chain connects TRBV30 to TRBJ1-1; tentatively, D is TRBD1 (6 bases). The CDR3 runs 18 residues. Germline assignment: CDR1 GTSNPN and CDR2 SVGIG (reference sequence). Trimming took 2 bases from V and 1 from J, leaving 23 bases between them. The CDR3 DNA reads as TGTGCCTGGAGTCTAGGCCACATCGACAGGTACAAGAACACTGAAGCTTTCTTT. It translates to CAWSLGHIDRYKNTEAFF.

V is TRBV24-1 and J is TRBJ1-1; no clear D gene. V was shortened by 11 bases and J by 3 bases, with 15 bases between the two germline ends. The CDR3 is 13 residues long. Looked up from germline, CDR1 is KGHDR and CDR2 is SFDVKD. The CDR3 is CANNKQKHTEAFF. CDR3 DNA: TGTGCCAATAATAAGCAAAAACACACTGAAGCTTTCTTT.

The chain's CDR3 is CASSYLPTNPTEAFF. For the CDR3, the DNA is TGTGCCAGCAGTTATCTACCAACTAATCCAACTGAAGCTTTCTTT. The chain uses TRBV6-5 and TRBJ1-1; D is ambiguous. Germline CDR1 reads MNHEY; CDR2 reads SVGAGI. With 3 bases removed from V and 5 bases from J, the gap between germline ends came to 16 bases. The CDR3 covers 15 residues.

This chain's CDR3 is CASSIDRGLGYGYTF. DNA of the CDR3: TGTGCCAGCAGTATCGACAGGGGGTTGGGCTATGGCTACACCTTC. The chain joins TRBV2 to TRBJ1-2, with TRBD1 matching 9 bases. V was clipped by 5 bases and J by 4 bases; unmatched bases: 8. The CDR3 contains 15 residues. Germline CDR1 and CDR2: SNHLY and FYNNEI.

This chain links TRBV28 with TRBJ1-2; possibly TRBD1 for D (5 bases). Trimming removed 5 bases at V and 2 bases at J, with 9 bases between. The CDR3 has 13 residues. CDR1 is MDHEN and CDR2 is SYDVKM in the germline V gene. In DNA form, the CDR3 reads TGTGCCAGCAGTCAGCAGGGAAACTATGGCTACACCTTC. This gives the protein CASSQQGNYGYTF.

V is TRBV20-1 and J is TRBJ1-6; 9 bases agree with TRBD1. Unmatched junction bases numbered 10, after V lost 3 bases and J lost 10 bases. The CDR3 has 15 amino acids. Germline loops: CDR1 DFQATT, CDR2 SNEGSKA (reference sequence). The CDR3 here is CSASIVQGAKSPLHF. The CDR3 coding sequence is TGCAGTGCTAGTATAGTACAGGGGGCAAAATCACCCCTCCACTTT.

The chain uses TRBV27 and TRBJ2-3; D remains ambiguous. Trimming shortened V by 6 bases and J by 0 bases, and 16 bases separated the two germline ends. The CDR3 length is 16 residues. Germline lookup yields CDR1 MNHEY and CDR2 SMNVEV (reference sequence). The DNA of the CDR3 is TGTGCCAGCAGGGGTTGGAGAACAATGAGCACAGATACGCAGTATTTT. Amino acid sequence: CASRGWRTMSTDTQYF.

This chain uses TRBV27 with TRBJ1-5, with D unresolved. This CDR3 has 14 amino acids. With 5 bases removed from V and 0 bases from J, the gap between germline ends came to 8 bases. Germline loops: CDR1 MNHEY, CDR2 SMNVEV (reference sequence). CDR3 DNA sequence: TGTGCCAGCAGTCTACAGTATAGCAATCAGCCCCAGCATTTT. It translates to CASSLQYSNQPQHF.

The chain employs TRBV30 and TRBJ2-2; D may be TRBD1 (6 bases). This CDR3 has 14 residues. The V end lost 4 bases, the J end lost 2 bases, and 11 bases lay between the germline ends. Germline values: CDR1 GTSNPN, CDR2 SVGIG (reference sequence). The CDR3 region has the DNA TGTGCCTGGAAACGGACAGACAACACCGGGGAGCTGTTTTTT. Amino acids: CAWKRTDNTGELFF.

This chain joins TRBV11-2 and TRBJ1-2; 8 bases match TRBD1. V was clipped by 0 bases and J by 0 bases; unmatched bases: 9. The CDR3 spans 18 residues. The germline V gene encodes CDR1 SGHAT and CDR2 FQNNGV. The chain's CDR3 is CASSLDRSRGPANYGYTF. The CDR3 nucleotides read TGTGCCAGCAGCTTAGATCGTAGCAGGGGGCCGGCTAACTATGGCTACACCTTC. The entire variable domain, with the rest obtained from reference TRBV11-2 and TRBJ1-2, is as follows: EAGVAQSPRYKIIEKRQSVAFWCNPISGHATLYWYQQILGQGPKLLIQFQNNGVVDDSQLPKDRFSAERLKGVDSTLKIQPAKLEDSAVYLCASSLDRSRGPANYGYTFGSGTRLTVV.

The genes are TRBV27 and TRBJ2-7; TRBD2 is a possible D gene (6 bases). Trimming shortened V by 8 bases and J by 3 bases, and 11 bases separated the two germline ends. CDR1 and CDR2 (germline): MNHEY, SMNVEV (reference sequence). The CDR3 extends over 12 amino acids. The CDR3 reads CASGLADYEQYF. As DNA, the CDR3 is TGTGCCAGCGGCTTAGCGGACTACGAGCAGTACTTC.

The chain couples TRBV24-1 to TRBJ2-6; no clear D gene. Deletions cut 3 bases from V and 0 bases from J, with 8 bases between. This CDR3 contains 16 residues. Germline values: CDR1 KGHDR, CDR2 SFDVKD. This CDR3 reads CATSDHTSSGANVLTF. The CDR3 DNA is TGTGCCACCAGTGATCATACGAGCTCTGGGGCCAACGTCCTGACTTTC.

This clone showed up just once. This chain uses TRBV30 with TRBJ1-2, with D possibly matching TRBD1 (6 bases). CDR3 size: 14 residues. CDR1 GTSNPN and CDR2 SVGIG come from the germline V gene (reference sequence). V was pared by 0 bases and J by 8 bases, with 16 bases between. As DNA, the CDR3 is TGTGCCTGGAGTGTAGGAGGGGGGCAGGGAGGCTACACCTTC. It specifies CAWSVGGGQGGYTF.

CDR3 sequence: CASSPRQDPYEQYF. CDR3 coding DNA: TGTGCCAGCAGCCCACGACAGGACCCCTACGAGCAGTACTTC. This rearrangement joins TRBV14 to TRBJ2-7; weak D call: TRBD1 (6 bases). Germline lookup yields CDR1 SGHDN and CDR2 FVKESK. CDR3 length: 14 amino acids. The ends were cut back, 4 bases at V and 2 bases at J, with 12 bases in the middle.

The chain links TRBV28 to TRBJ1-5; possible D gene TRBD1, 6 bases. CDR1 and CDR2 from the germline V gene are MDHEN and SYDVKM. V was cut by 5 bases and J by 6 bases, with 11 bases left in between. This CDR3 is built from 13 residues. CDR3 coding DNA: TGTGCCAGCAGTCCTGTAGGGGGTCAGCCCCAGCATTTT. This codes for CASSPVGGQPQHF.

The chain recombines TRBV27 with TRBJ2-1; 13 bases map to TRBD2. The CDR3 consists of 16 residues. From germline, CDR1 is MNHEY and CDR2 SMNVEV (reference sequence). V lost 0 bases, J lost 11 bases, and 7 bases stayed unmatched. The CDR3 nucleotides read TGTGCCAGCAGTTTATCGGGGACTAGCGGGGCTACCAAGCAGTTCTTC. This codes for CASSLSGTSGATKQFF.

The chain couples TRBV29-1 to TRBJ2-1; D ambiguous. Per the germline V gene, CDR1 is SQVTM and CDR2 is ANQGSEA. Trimming removed 0 bases from V and 3 bases from J, with 3 bases in between. CDR3 length: 12 residues. The CDR3 region has the DNA TGCAGCGTTGAAGATCACTACAATGAGCAGTTCTTC. Encoded protein: CSVEDHYNEQFF.

This clone turned up a few times. The rearrangement joins TRBV6-6 to TRBJ1-4; TRBD1 aligns across 10 bases. J lost 8 bases, V lost 5 bases, and 17 bases had no gene match. CDR1 MNHNY and CDR2 SVGAGI come from the germline V gene (reference sequence). The CDR3 consists of 18 residues. CDR3: CASSPRQGAIRIGEKLFF. In nucleotides, the CDR3 is TGTGCCAGCAGTCCTCGACAGGGGGCCATTAGGATTGGGGAAAAACTGTTTTTT.

The chain is built from TRBV4-1 and TRBJ2-7; the match to TRBD2 covers 13 bases. The junction had 7 bases not matched to a gene; V was cut back by 1 base and J by 7 bases. This CDR3 has 16 residues. In germline, CDR1 is MGHRA, CDR2 YSYEKL. The CDR3: CASSQALAGGREEQYF. CDR3 bases: TGCGCCAGCAGCCAAGCACTAGCGGGGGGGCGGGAAGAGCAGTACTTC.

J is TRBJ1-1 and V is TRBV19; D uncertain. This CDR3 region has 13 residues. The germline CDR1 and CDR2 sequences are LNHDA and SQIVND (reference sequence). Between the trimmed V and J ends, which lost 2 bases and 4 bases, there was a span of 8 bases. CDR3 DNA: TGTGCCAGTAGTATAATAGGGAGCACTGAAGCTTTCTTT. Its translation: CASSIIGSTEAFF.

The chain links TRBV12-3 or TRBV12-4 to TRBJ2-5; TRBD2 is a possible D gene (7 bases). Between the trimmed V and J ends, which lost 6 bases and 7 bases, there was a span of 15 bases. The CDR3 totals 13 residues. The chain's CDR3 is CASRPEGGGTQYF. CDR3 DNA: TGTGCCAGCAGACCCGAAGGGGGGGGGACCCAGTACTTC.

The V and J genes are TRBV6-6 and TRBJ2-1; TRBD1 agrees at 11 bases. With V trimmed by 6 bases and J by 8 bases, 6 bases remained unmatched. The CDR3 runs 14 residues. Looked up from germline, CDR1 is MNHNY and CDR2 is SVGAGI (reference sequence). In nucleotides, the CDR3 is TGTGCCAGCAGAACCGGGACAGGGGGTTATGAGCAGTTCTTC. This sequence encodes CASRTGTGGYEQFF.

J is TRBJ2-2 and V is TRBV6-5; weak D call: TRBD1 (7 bases). V was cut by 10 bases and J by 5 bases, with 17 bases left in between. The CDR3 spans 14 residues. Germline CDR1 MNHEY, CDR2 SVGAGI. CDR3 protein: CATPGGGGTGELFF. The CDR3, as DNA: TGTGCCACCCCCGGAGGGGGCGGAACCGGGGAGCTGTTTTTT.

The J gene is TRBJ1-5, the V gene TRBV5-8; weak D call: TRBD1 (5 bases). This CDR3 spans 15 amino acids. The germline V gene encodes CDR1 SGHTS and CDR2 YDEGEE. The V gene lost 7 bases and the J gene lost 1 base, with 15 bases spanning the gap. The CDR3 nucleotides read TGTGCCAGCGAGAGAACCCGGGGGAGCAATCAGCCCCAGCATTTT. Translation gives CASERTRGSNQPQHF.

The DNA of the CDR3 is TGTGCCAGCAGACCCCCAGCGGGACTATTCCGCACAGATACGCAGTATTTT. Its translation: CASRPPAGLFRTDTQYF. The rearrangement uses TRBV7-9 and TRBJ2-3; 7 bases agree with TRBD2. Germline V CDR1 and CDR2: SEHNR, FQNEAQ (reference sequence). The V and J ends lost 6 bases and 1 base, in that order; junction bases with no gene match: 13. The CDR3 totals 17 residues.

J is TRBJ2-1 and V is TRBV15; no definite D call. Trimming removed 0 bases from V and 8 bases from J, with 17 bases in between. The CDR3 is 16 residues long. CDR1 and CDR2 (germline): LNHNV, YYDKDF (reference sequence). The DNA for the CDR3 is TGTGCCACCAGCAGAGATAGGGTGTTAAGTAACCATGAGCAGTTCTTC. Translated, it gives CATSRDRVLSNHEQFF.

The chain carries TRBV5-6 and TRBJ2-7; 8 positions match TRBD1. Germline V gives CDR1 SGHDT, CDR2 YYEEEE. The CDR3 spans 16 residues. V gave up 4 bases and J gave up 1 base; unmatched junction bases: 10. The CDR3: CASSHLGQASSYEQYF. CDR3 bases: TGTGCCAGCAGCCATTTGGGACAGGCCTCTTCCTACGAGCAGTACTTC.

The chain is built from TRBV6-2 or TRBV6-3 and TRBJ1-2; 10 bases are shared with TRBD1. V lost 4 bases to trimming and J lost 8 bases; unmatched junction nucleotides: 4. CDR1 is MNHEY and CDR2 is SVGEGT in the germline V gene. This CDR3 comprises 13 residues. CDR3 residues: CASSLGTGDGYTF. CDR3 in DNA: TGTGCCAGCAGTTTGGGGACAGGGGACGGCTACACCTTC.

The gene calls are TRBV7-2 and TRBJ1-1, with D perhaps TRBD1 (6 bases). This CDR3 region has 13 residues. The germline gives CDR1 SGHTA, CDR2 FQGNSA. Between the trimmed V and J ends, which lost 2 bases and 5 bases, there was a span of 9 bases. CDR3 bases: TGTGCCAGCAGCTTAACAGGGTGGACTGAAGCTTTCTTT. Translating it yields CASSLTGWTEAFF.